This TCR beta chain appears in the sequencing data of a study of PD-1 blockade in classical Hodgkin lymphoma. Clones were read by immunoSEQ multiplex PCR, and TCRdb kept only the in-frame ones, dropping some. This sample has about 22,000 clones, with roughly 94% found just once. V was trimmed by 6 bases and J by 0 bases, leaving 11 bases between them. CDR1 and CDR2 from the germline V gene are LNHDA and SQIVND (reference sequence). This CDR3 has 14 residues. Study-wide points: Why the repertoires differ is still unclear, perhaps disease activity or prior therapy. Baseline TCR diversity was reportedly lower in newly diagnosed patients than in healthy donors. It was reported as lower still in relapsed/refractory patients.

About this clone itself: Its target is not known.

Time point noted: newly diagnosed, previously untreated cHL patient sample. Comparison PBMCs came from previously untreated, newly diagnosed classical Hodgkin lymphoma patients. The receptor's source is a human donor with classical Hodgkin lymphoma. Specimen: peripheral blood mononuclear cells (PBMCs). The chain uses TRBV19 and TRBJ2-5, with no clear D. The CDR3 DNA is TGTGCCAGTAGGGGGTTGGGCGACCAAGAGACCCAGTACTTC. It encodes CASRGLGDQETQYF.